This TCR beta chain was documented in a study of identical twins. This clonotype was seen at least ten times. Its antigen is not known. V was clipped by 7 bases and J by 3 bases; unmatched bases: 6. The CDR3 has 15 residues. In germline, CDR1 is MDHEN, CDR2 SYDVKM. General study findings and limits: Analyses of zero insertions could, in part, be confounded by invariant MAIT and iNKT cells.

TCRdb recomputed calls from the 5' RACE reads with MiXCR, one row per CDR3 protein. The profile covers about 890,000 distinct CDR3 sequences, with about 12% appearing a single time and about 1.5% taken by the ten largest. This sample was also put to use in a study of yellow fever vaccine responses in identical twins.

This sequence was found in a woman between 18 and 29 years old in good health. The sequenced material came from PBMCs. The chain is built from TRBV28 and TRBJ2-7, with TRBD2 matching 13 bases. CDR3 DNA sequence: TGTGCCAGCATTCTGGGACTAGCGGGAAACTACGAGCAGTACTTC. Translating gives CASILGLAGNYEQYF.